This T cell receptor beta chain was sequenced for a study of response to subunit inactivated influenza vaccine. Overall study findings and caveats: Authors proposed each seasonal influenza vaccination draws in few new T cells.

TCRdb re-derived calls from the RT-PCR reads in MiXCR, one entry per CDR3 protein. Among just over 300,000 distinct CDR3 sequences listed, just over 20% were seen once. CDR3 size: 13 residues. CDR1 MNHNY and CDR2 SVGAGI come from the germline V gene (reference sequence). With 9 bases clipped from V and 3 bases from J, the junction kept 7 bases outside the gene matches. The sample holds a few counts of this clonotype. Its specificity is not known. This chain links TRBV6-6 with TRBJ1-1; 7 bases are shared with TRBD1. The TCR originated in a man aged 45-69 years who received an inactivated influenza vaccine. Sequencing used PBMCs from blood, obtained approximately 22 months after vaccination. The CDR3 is CASTGVGDTEAFF. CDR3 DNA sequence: TGTGCCAGTACAGGGGTAGGCGACACTGAAGCTTTCTTT.